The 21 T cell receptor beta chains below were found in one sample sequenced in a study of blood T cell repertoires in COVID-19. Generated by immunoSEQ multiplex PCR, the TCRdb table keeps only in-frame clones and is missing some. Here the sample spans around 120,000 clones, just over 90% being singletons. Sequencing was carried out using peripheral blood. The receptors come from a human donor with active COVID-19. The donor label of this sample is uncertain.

CDR3 region: CASSEGRYNEQFF. CDR3 sequence (DNA): TGCGCCAGCAGCGAGGGTCGGTACAATGAGCAGTTCTTC. The gene calls are TRBV5-1 and TRBJ2-1; tentatively, D is TRBD2 (5 bases). The CDR3 contains 13 residues. Germline V CDR1 and CDR2: SGHRS, YFSETQ. V lost 4 bases and J 4 bases, leaving 9 bases between the germline ends.

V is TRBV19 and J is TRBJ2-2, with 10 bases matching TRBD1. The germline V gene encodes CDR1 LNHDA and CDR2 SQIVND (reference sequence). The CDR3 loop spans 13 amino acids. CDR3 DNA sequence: TGTGGATCCTCCGGGACAGGGGCCGGGGAGCTGTTTTTT. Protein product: CGSSGTGAGELFF.

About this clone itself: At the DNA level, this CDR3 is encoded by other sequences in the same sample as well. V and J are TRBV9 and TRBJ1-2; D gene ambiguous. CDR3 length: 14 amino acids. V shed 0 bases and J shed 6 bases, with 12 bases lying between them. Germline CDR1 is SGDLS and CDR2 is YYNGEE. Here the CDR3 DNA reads TGTGCCAGCAGCGTAGGGAGCCTTACGGATGGCTACACCTTC. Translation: CASSVGSLTDGYTF.

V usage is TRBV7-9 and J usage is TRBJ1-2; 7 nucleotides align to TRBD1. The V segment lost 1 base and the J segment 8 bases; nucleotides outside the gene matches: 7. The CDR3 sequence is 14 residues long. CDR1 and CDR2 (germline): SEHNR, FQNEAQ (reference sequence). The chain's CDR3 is CASSLGRTGSGYTF. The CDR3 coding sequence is TGTGCCAGCAGCTTAGGTCGGACAGGTAGCGGCTACACCTTC. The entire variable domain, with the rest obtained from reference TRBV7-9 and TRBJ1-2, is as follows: DTGVSQNPRHKITKRGQNVTFRCDPISEHNRLYWYRQTLGQGPEFLTYFQNEAQLEKSRLLSDRFSAERPKGSFSTLEIQRTEQGDSAMYLCASSLGRTGSGYTFGSGTRLTVV.

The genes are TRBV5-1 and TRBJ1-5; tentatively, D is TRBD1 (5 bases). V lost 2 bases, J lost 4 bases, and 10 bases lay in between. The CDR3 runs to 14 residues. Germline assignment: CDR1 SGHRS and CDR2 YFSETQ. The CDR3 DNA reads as TGCGCCAGCAGCTTAGCAGGGAGGAATCAGCCCCAGCATTTT. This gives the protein CASSLAGRNQPQHF.

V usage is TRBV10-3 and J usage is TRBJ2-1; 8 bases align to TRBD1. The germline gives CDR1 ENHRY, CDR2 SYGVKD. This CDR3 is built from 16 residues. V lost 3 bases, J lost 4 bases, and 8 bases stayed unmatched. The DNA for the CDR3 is TGTGCCATCAGTGACTCTCTGACAGGGGCATACAATGAGCAGTTCTTC. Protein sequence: CAISDSLTGAYNEQFF.

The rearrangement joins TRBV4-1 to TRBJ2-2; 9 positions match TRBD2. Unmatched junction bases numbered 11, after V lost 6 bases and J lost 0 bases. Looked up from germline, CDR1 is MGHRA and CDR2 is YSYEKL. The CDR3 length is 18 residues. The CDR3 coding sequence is TGCGCCAGCAGTCTCCTAGGCGCGGGGGGGGCGAACACCGGGGAGCTGTTTTTT. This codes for CASSLLGAGGANTGELFF.

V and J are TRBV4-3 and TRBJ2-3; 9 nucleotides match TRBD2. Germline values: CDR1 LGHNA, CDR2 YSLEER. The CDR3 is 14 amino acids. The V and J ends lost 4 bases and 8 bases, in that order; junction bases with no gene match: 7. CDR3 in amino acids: CASSPVAGAGTQYF. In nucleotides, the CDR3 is TGCGCCAGCAGCCCCGTAGCGGGGGCGGGTACGCAGTATTTT.

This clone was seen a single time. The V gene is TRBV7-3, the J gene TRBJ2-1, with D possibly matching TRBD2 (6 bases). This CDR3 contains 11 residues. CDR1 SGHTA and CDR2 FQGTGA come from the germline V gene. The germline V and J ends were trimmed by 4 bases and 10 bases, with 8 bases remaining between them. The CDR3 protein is CASSSAGEQFF. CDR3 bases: TGTGCCAGCAGCTCTGCGGGGGAGCAGTTCTTC.

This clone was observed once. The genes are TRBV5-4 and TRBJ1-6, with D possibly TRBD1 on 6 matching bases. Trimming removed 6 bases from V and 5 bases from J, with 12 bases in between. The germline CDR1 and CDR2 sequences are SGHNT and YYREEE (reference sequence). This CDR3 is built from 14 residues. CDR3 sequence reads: CASTPGQNNSPLHF. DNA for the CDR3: TGTGCCAGCACCCCGGGACAAAATAATTCACCCCTCCACTTT.

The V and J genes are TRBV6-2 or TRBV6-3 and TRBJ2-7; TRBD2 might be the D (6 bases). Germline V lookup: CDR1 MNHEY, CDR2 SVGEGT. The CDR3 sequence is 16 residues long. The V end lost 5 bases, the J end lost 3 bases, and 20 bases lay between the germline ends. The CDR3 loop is CASSDFPGLENYEQYF. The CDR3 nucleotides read TGTGCCAGCAGTGACTTTCCGGGACTCGAAAACTACGAGCAGTACTTC.

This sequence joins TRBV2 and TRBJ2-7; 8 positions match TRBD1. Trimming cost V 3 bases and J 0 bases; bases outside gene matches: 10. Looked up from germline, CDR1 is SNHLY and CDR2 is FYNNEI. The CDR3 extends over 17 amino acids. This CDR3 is CASSDVSGQALSYEQYF. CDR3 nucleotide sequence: TGTGCCAGCAGTGACGTCTCGGGACAGGCCCTCTCCTACGAGCAGTACTTC.

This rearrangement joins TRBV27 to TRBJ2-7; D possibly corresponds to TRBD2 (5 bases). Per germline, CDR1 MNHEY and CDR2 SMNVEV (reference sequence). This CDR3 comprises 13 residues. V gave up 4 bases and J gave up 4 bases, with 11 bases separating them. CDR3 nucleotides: TGTGCCAGCAGTTCCGGGATCTTATACGAGCAGTACTTC. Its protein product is CASSSGILYEQYF.

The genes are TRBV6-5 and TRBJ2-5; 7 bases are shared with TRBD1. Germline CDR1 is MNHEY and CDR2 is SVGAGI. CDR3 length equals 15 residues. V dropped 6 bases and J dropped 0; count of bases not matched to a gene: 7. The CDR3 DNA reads TGTGCCAGCAGAAACACGGGACAGTACCAAGAGACCCAGTACTTC. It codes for CASRNTGQYQETQYF.

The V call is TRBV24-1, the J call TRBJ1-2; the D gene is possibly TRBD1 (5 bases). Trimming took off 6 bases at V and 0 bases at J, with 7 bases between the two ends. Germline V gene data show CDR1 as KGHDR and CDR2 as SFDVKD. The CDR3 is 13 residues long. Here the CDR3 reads CATSRQTNYGYTF. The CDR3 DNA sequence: TGTGCCACCAGTCGACAGACTAACTATGGCTACACCTTC.

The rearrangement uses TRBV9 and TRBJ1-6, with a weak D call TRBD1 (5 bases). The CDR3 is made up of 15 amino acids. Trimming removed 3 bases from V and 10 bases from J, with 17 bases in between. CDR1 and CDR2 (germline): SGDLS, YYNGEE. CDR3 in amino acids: CASSGLKGKGSPLHF. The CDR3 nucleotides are TGTGCCAGCAGCGGATTAAAGGGGAAAGGATCACCCCTCCACTTT.

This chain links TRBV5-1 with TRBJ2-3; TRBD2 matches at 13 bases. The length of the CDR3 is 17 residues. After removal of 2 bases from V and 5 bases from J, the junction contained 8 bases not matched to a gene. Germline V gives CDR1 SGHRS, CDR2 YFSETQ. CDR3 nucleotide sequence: TGCGCCAGCAGCTTACCGTTGACTAGCGGGGGGCAAGATACGCAGTATTTT. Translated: CASSLPLTSGGQDTQYF.

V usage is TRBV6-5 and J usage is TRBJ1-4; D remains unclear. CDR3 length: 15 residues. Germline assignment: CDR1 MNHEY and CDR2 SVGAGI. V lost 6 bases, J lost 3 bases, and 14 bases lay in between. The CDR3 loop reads CASSLSSAANEKLFF. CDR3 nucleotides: TGTGCCAGCAGCCTCTCATCGGCGGCTAATGAAAAACTGTTTTTT.

In nucleotides, the CDR3 is TGTGCCAGCAGTTCGACGGGTCTAGCGGGCTTCGAGACCCAGTACTTC. It translates to CASSSTGLAGFETQYF. The rearrangement joins TRBV5-6 to TRBJ2-5; 8 nucleotides agree with TRBD2. Unmatched junction bases numbered 14, after V lost 5 bases and J lost 5 bases. From germline, CDR1 is SGHDT and CDR2 YYEEEE. This CDR3 spans 16 amino acids.

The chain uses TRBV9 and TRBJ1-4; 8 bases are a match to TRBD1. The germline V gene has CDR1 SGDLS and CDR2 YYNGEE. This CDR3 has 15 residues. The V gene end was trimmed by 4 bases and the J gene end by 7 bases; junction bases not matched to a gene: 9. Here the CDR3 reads CASSSGDRRGEKLFF. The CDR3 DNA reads TGTGCCAGCAGCTCCGGGGACAGGCGTGGTGAAAAACTGTTTTTT. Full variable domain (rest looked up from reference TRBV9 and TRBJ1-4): DSGVTQTPKHLITATGQRVTLRCSPRSGDLSVYWYQQSLDQGLQFLIQYYNGEERAKGNILERFSAQQFPDLHSELNLSSLELGDSALYFCASSSGDRRGEKLFFGSGTQLSVL.

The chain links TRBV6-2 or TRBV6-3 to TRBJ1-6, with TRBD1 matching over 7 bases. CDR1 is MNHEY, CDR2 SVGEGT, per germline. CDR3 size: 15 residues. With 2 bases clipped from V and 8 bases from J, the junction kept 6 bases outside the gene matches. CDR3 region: CASSYRTGVDSPLHF. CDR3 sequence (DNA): TGTGCCAGCAGTTACCGTACAGGGGTCGATTCACCCCTCCACTTT.